The T cell receptor beta chain described here comes from a study of cytomegalovirus exposure and HLA in healthy donors. Study-wide results and caveats: The listing of 150 to 200 TCR beta chains classed them as cytomegalovirus-associated. Association of 15,000 to 20,000 TCR beta sequences with HLA alleles was found at 0.05 false discovery rate in a later analysis.

Use of 60 Vbeta and 13 Jbeta primers characterized the PCR. This table comes from immunoSEQ multiplex PCR, and its TCRdb copy is limited to in-frame clones, with some not included. This sample's clone table lists about 64,000 clones. For this clone: Antigen: not known.

Trimming left V 7 bases short and J 7 bases short, with 16 bases between. Germline CDR1 is MNHEY and CDR2 is SVGAGI. This CDR3 has 13 residues. The receptor was isolated from a woman between 18 and 29 years old in good health and CMV-seronegative. Sequenced material: PBMCs. The rearrangement uses TRBV6-5 and TRBJ1-2; maybe TRBD1 (6 bases). The CDR3 loop reads CASTLGAGLGYTF. The CDR3 DNA is TGTGCCAGCACCCTGGGGGCAGGCCTTGGCTACACCTTC.